This TCR beta chain was recovered during a study of cytomegalovirus exposure and HLA in healthy donors. PCR involved 60 Vbeta and 13 Jbeta primers. TCRdb keeps only in-frame clones here, not all; method: immunoSEQ multiplex PCR. Among tens of thousands of clones listed, 80% were seen once. V was cut by 1 base and J by 8 bases, with 24 bases left in between. The CDR3 runs 19 residues. Germline values: CDR1 LGHNA, CDR2 YNFKEQ. Sequencing used PBMCs. The J gene is TRBJ1-6, the V gene TRBV4-2, with D possibly matching TRBD1 (6 bases). This TCR was recovered from a male donor in good health and CMV-seronegative. The CDR3 region is CASSQVLVYRQGIHSPLHF. CDR3 coding DNA: TGTGCCAGCAGCCAAGTTTTAGTGTATAGGCAGGGGATACATTCACCCCTCCACTTT.